A single sample gave rise to the 15 T cell receptor beta chains below, sequenced in a study of cytomegalovirus exposure and HLA in healthy donors (dated by TCRdb to the late 2010s). Library creation used the immunoSEQ multiplex PCR assay. The multiplex PCR relied on a mix of 60 forward primers for TCR Vbeta segments and 13 reverse primers for TCR Jbeta segments. What TCRdb holds here is the immuneACCESS table cut down to in-frame rearrangements. Part of the clones is not present; checked against another copy, under half of the missing clones reflect an unresolved V gene, and the others are unexplained. Present in this sample are around 87,000 clones, 76% of which were seen just once. The leading ten clones occupy about 3.1% of the sample. The specimen sequenced was PBMCs. These receptors all come from a man between 40 and 49 years old in good health and CMV-seronegative.

The rearrangement uses TRBV14 and TRBJ2-3, with D possibly being TRBD1 (6 bases). This CDR3 region has 16 residues. The V end was cut by 2 bases, the J end by 2 bases, with 14 bases between. CDR1 is SGHDN and CDR2 is FVKESK in the germline V gene. The CDR3 spells CASSQQATGNTDTQYF. The CDR3 DNA sequence: TGTGCCAGCAGCCAACAAGCGACAGGAAACACAGATACGCAGTATTTT.

The V call is TRBV6-6, the J call TRBJ1-1; D is perhaps TRBD1 (5 bases). Trimming left V 11 bases short and J 4 bases short, with 14 bases between. The V gene's germline CDR1 is MNHNY and CDR2 SVGAGI (reference sequence). The CDR3 is 12 amino acids. The CDR3 reads CASAAGGTEAFF. CDR3 coding DNA: TGTGCCTCAGCGGCCGGGGGCACTGAAGCTTTCTTT.

The chain couples TRBV18 to TRBJ2-7, with D possibly TRBD1 on 6 matching bases. CDR3 size: 13 residues. Germline values: CDR1 KGHSH, CDR2 LQKENI. The V end was cut by 6 bases, the J end by 3 bases, with 12 bases between. The CDR3 bases are TGTGCCAGCTCCCTTAGGGGGAACTACGAGCAGTACTTC. Protein product: CASSLRGNYEQYF. The whole variable domain, filled in from reference TRBV18 and TRBJ2-7, reads NAGVMQNPRHLVRRRGQEARLRCSPMKGHSHVYWYRQLPEEGLKFMVYLQKENIIDESGMPKERFSAEFPKEGPSILRIQQVVRGDSAAYFCASSLRGNYEQYFGPGTRLTVT.

The rearrangement joins TRBV6-5 to TRBJ2-1, with 9 bases aligning to TRBD1. Germline values: CDR1 MNHEY, CDR2 SVGAGI. Trimming cost V 7 bases and J 2 bases; bases outside gene matches: 6. The CDR3 consists of 15 residues. CDR3 protein: CASTRQGEAYNEQFF. The DNA for the CDR3 is TGTGCCAGCACCCGACAGGGGGAGGCCTACAATGAGCAGTTCTTC.

The V and J genes are TRBV30 and TRBJ1-5, with a possible D match to TRBD1 (5 bases). CDR1 is GTSNPN and CDR2 is SVGIG in the germline V gene (reference sequence). Trimming took 1 base from V and 0 from J, leaving 7 bases between them. There are 14 residues in the CDR3. This CDR3 is CAWSGQLSNQPQHF. CDR3 DNA: TGTGCCTGGAGTGGACAGCTTAGCAATCAGCCCCAGCATTTT.

The V call is TRBV10-3, the J call TRBJ2-5, with 10 bases matching TRBD1. Germline V gene data show CDR1 as ENHRY and CDR2 as SYGVKD. This CDR3 has 15 amino acids. After removal of 8 bases from V and 0 bases from J, the junction contained 6 bases not matched to a gene. This CDR3 is CAIRRTGGYQETQYF. The CDR3 DNA is TGTGCCATCCGCCGGACAGGGGGGTACCAAGAGACCCAGTACTTC.

This clone was seen just once. The V gene is TRBV7-2, the J gene TRBJ1-2; 7 nucleotides align to TRBD1. Germline-derived CDR1 and CDR2 are SGHTA and FQGNSA. V gave up 5 bases and J gave up 8 bases; unmatched junction bases: 14. The CDR3 sequence is 15 residues long. The CDR3 loop reads CASSPQQGPSGGYTF. As DNA, the CDR3 is TGTGCCAGCAGCCCTCAACAGGGGCCCAGTGGAGGCTACACCTTC. Using reference TRBV7-2 and TRBJ1-2 for the parts outside the CDR3, the full variable domain is GAGVSQSPSNKVTEKGKDVELRCDPISGHTALYWYRQSLGQGLEFLIYFQGNSAPDKSGLPSDRFSAERTGGSVSTLTIQRTQQEDSAVYLCASSPQQGPSGGYTFGSGTRLTVV.

Turning to this clone: The junction departs from germline at one end; a sequencing error may be responsible. V is TRBV4-1 and J is TRBJ1-2; 8 nucleotides align to TRBD1. This CDR3 has 15 amino acids. Germline CDR1 MGHRA, CDR2 YSYEKL. The CDR3 loop reads CASSQAARGLNDYPF. The CDR3 bases are TGCGCCAGCAGCCAGGCAGCCAGGGGGCTTAACGACTACCCCTTC.

The genes are TRBV4-3 and TRBJ1-2; D may be TRBD1 (5 bases). The CDR3 contains 16 residues. Trimming shortened V by 1 base and J by 0 bases, and 12 bases separated the two germline ends. CDR1 is LGHNA and CDR2 is YSLEER in the germline V gene. CDR3 in amino acids: CASSQGGGAANYGYTF. The CDR3, as DNA: TGCGCCAGCAGCCAAGGGGGGGGAGCGGCTAACTATGGCTACACCTTC.

This chain uses TRBV11-3 with TRBJ2-3, with a weak D call TRBD2 (6 bases). The CDR3 covers 15 residues. Trimming pared 5 bases from V and 4 bases from J, leaving 16 bases between. Germline values: CDR1 SGHNT, CDR2 YENEEA. CDR3: CASSRDSGGSDTQYF. The CDR3 DNA sequence: TGTGCCAGCAGCCGGGACTCCGGAGGGTCAGATACGCAGTATTTT.

The CDR3 region is CASSLVTEPGYTF. DNA for the CDR3: TGTGCCAGCAGCTTGGTTACAGAGCCGGGCTACACCTTC. J is TRBJ1-2 and V is TRBV5-5; D remains unclear. V gave up 0 bases and J gave up 8 bases, with 11 bases separating them. CDR1 and CDR2 from the germline V gene are SGHKS and YYEKEE (reference sequence). The CDR3 length is 13 residues.

This clone was picked up a small number of times. This sequence joins TRBV30 and TRBJ1-2, with D possibly matching TRBD1 (5 bases). V was pared by 2 bases and J by 6 bases, with 16 bases between. The germline CDR1 and CDR2 sequences are GTSNPN and SVGIG (reference sequence). This CDR3 region has 14 residues. CDR3 loop: CAWSPGLQGDGYTF. Here the CDR3 DNA reads TGTGCCTGGAGTCCGGGACTGCAAGGGGATGGCTACACCTTC.

The V gene is TRBV4-3, the J gene TRBJ2-7; 9 nucleotides agree with TRBD1. Germline CDR1 LGHNA, CDR2 YSLEER. With V trimmed by 0 bases and J by 6 bases, 9 bases remained unmatched. The length of the CDR3 is 16 residues. CDR3 DNA sequence: TGCGCCAGCAGCCAAGAAGTAGGGACAGGGACCCGCGAGCAGTACTTC. Its protein is CASSQEVGTGTREQYF.

V is TRBV5-1 and J is TRBJ2-1; 7 positions match TRBD1. Germline values: CDR1 SGHRS, CDR2 YFSETQ. There are 16 residues in the CDR3. V was pared by 2 bases and J by 0 bases, with 5 bases of the junction left unmatched. This CDR3 is CASSLTGALSYNEQFF. In nucleotides, the CDR3 is TGCGCCAGCAGCTTAACAGGGGCCCTCTCCTACAATGAGCAGTTCTTC.

This clone was picked up one time. The chain uses TRBV7-3 and TRBJ2-3; TRBD1 is a possible D gene (5 bases). The V and J ends lost 3 bases and 4 bases respectively, with 17 bases between them. This CDR3 contains 16 residues. Germline V lookup: CDR1 SGHTA, CDR2 FQGTGA. The CDR3 DNA is TGTGCCAGCAGCTTGAGGTTTGGTCAGGGTGCAGATACGCAGTATTTT. As protein: CASSLRFGQGADTQYF. Complete variable domain (other parts from reference TRBV7-3 and TRBJ2-3): GAGVSQTPSNKVTEKGKYVELRCDPISGHTALYWYRQSLGQGPEFLIYFQGTGAADDSGLPNDRFFAVRPEGSVSTLKIQRTERGDSAVYLCASSLRFGQGADTQYFGPGTRLTVL.